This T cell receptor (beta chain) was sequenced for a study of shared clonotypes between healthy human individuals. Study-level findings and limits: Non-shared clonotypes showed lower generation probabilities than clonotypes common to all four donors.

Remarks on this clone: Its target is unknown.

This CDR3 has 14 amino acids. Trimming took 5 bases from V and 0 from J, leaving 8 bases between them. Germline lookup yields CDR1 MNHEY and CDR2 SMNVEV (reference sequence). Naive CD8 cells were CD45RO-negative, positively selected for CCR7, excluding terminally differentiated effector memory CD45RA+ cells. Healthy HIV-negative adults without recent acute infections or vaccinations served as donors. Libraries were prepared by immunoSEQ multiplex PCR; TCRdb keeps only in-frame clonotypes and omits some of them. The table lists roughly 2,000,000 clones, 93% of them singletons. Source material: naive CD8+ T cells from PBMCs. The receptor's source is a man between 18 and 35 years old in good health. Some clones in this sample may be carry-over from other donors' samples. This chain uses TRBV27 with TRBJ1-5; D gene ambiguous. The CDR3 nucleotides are TGTGCCAGCAGTCCCCTCTATAGCAATCAGCCCCAGCATTTT. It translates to CASSPLYSNQPQHF.